The rows below give T cell receptor beta chains drawn from one sample of a study of T cell repertoires in cytomegalovirus infection. For these receptors, no antigen is known. TCRdb used MiXCR to reprocess the reads, holding one entry per CDR3 protein. The repertoire includes roughly 80,000 distinct CDR3 sequences, 20% to 30% of them detected once, and approximately 48% sits in the top ten. The specimen comprised CD8+ T cells from cultured PBMCs, sampled from culture after CMV antigen stimulation. The source is a human donor in good health (CMV status not recorded). Some clones in this sample may be carry-over from other donors' samples. Both conserved end residues are part of each CDR3. A D gene is named only where the DNA matches it firmly. For some rows the clone size is stated as once, few or many, or as a class when expanded; others skip it.

TRBJ2-1 15 - TRBV7-9 TRBD2 CASSLIAGGRDEQFF TGTGCCAGCAGCTTAATAGCGGGGGGCCGGGATGAGCAGTTCTTC
TRBJ2-1 16 many TRBV7-8 TRBD2 CASSFERGGRYNEQFF TGTGCCAGCAGCTTTGAGCGGGGGGGAAGATACAATGAGCAGTTCTTC
TRBJ2-6 17 - TRBV5-6 - CASSPFVIGDTANVLTF TGTGCCAGCAGCCCCTTCGTTATCGGGGATACGGCCAACGTCCTGACTTTC
TRBJ2-7 14 - TRBV20-1 - CSAREEWNSYEQYF TGCAGTGCTAGAGAGGAGTGGAACTCCTACGAGCAGTACTTC
TRBJ1-1 16 - TRBV28 - CASSLSSAGMNTEAFF TGTGCCAGCAGTTTAAGTTCGGCAGGGATGAACACTGAAGCTTTCTTT
TRBJ2-3 12 once TRBV27 - CASSLRPDTQYF TGTGCCAGCAGTTTAAGACCAGATACGCAGTATTTT
TRBJ1-1 14 few TRBV9 - CASSVLQGDTEAFF TGTGCCAGCAGCGTCCTACAGGGTGACACTGAAGCTTTCTTT
TRBJ2-1 14 many TRBV4-3 TRBD2 CASSQASGSTEQFF TGCGCCAGCAGCCAAGCTAGCGGGAGTACTGAGCAGTTCTTC
TRBJ1-6 10 - TRBV6-6 - CLTGNSPLHF TGTCTTACAGGAAATTCACCCCTCCACTTT
TRBJ1-5 15 - TRBV5-1 TRBD1 CASSLEGQGNQPQHF TGCGCCAGCAGCTTGGAGGGACAGGGCAATCAGCCCCAGCATTTT
TRBJ2-7 15 - TRBV28 - CASSSRVTARDEQYF TGTGCCAGCAGCTCGAGGGTGACAGCCCGGGACGAGCAGTACTTC
TRBJ2-3 16 few TRBV7-2 TRBD2 CASSSVGGGGTDTQYF TGTGCCAGCAGCTCCGTCGGGGGGGGGGGCACAGATACGCAGTATTTT
TRBJ2-7 16 - TRBV10-2 TRBD2 CASSDSTSGGFYEQYF TGCGCCAGCAGTGACTCCACTAGCGGAGGCTTTTACGAGCAGTACTTC
TRBJ2-1 16 - TRBV20-1 TRBD2 CSARDTREGLYNEQFF TGCAGTGCTAGAGATACACGGGAGGGCCTCTACAATGAGCAGTTCTTC
TRBJ2-4 15 - TRBV5-6 - CASSLSALAKNIQYF TGTGCCAGCAGCTTGTCGGCGTTAGCCAAAAACATTCAGTACTTC
TRBJ2-3 19 many TRBV7-2 TRBD2 CASSLPPSGEEFSTDTQYF TGTGCCAGCAGCTTACCTCCTAGCGGGGAGGAATTTAGCACAGATACGCAGTATTTT
TRBJ2-2 16 many TRBV7-8 TRBD1 CASSLEGWTGSGELFF TGTGCCAGCAGCTTAGAAGGTTGGACAGGGAGCGGGGAGCTGTTTTTT
TRBJ2-1 14 - TRBV19 - CASTLDRSSNEQFF TGTGCCAGTACCCTTGACAGGTCCTCCAATGAGCAGTTCTTC
TRBJ2-1 14 - TRBV20-1 TRBD2 CSARGGLAGNEQFF TGCAGTGCTAGAGGGGGACTAGCCGGCAATGAGCAGTTCTTC
TRBJ2-7 15 - TRBV27 TRBD1 CASSPRGQGSYEQYF TGTGCCAGCAGTCCACGGGGACAGGGGTCGTACGAGCAGTACTTC
TRBJ2-2 13 once TRBV19 TRBD2 CASGGGDTGELFF TGTGCCAGCGGGGGGGGTGACACCGGGGAGCTGTTTTTT
TRBJ1-5 13 few TRBV29-1 - CSVAAEYNQPQHF TGCAGCGTAGCCGCGGAGTACAATCAGCCCCAGCATTTT
TRBJ1-6 16 - TRBV13 - CAGSYGMAASGSPLHF TGTGCCGGCAGCTACGGCATGGCGGCGTCGGGTTCACCCCTCCACTTT